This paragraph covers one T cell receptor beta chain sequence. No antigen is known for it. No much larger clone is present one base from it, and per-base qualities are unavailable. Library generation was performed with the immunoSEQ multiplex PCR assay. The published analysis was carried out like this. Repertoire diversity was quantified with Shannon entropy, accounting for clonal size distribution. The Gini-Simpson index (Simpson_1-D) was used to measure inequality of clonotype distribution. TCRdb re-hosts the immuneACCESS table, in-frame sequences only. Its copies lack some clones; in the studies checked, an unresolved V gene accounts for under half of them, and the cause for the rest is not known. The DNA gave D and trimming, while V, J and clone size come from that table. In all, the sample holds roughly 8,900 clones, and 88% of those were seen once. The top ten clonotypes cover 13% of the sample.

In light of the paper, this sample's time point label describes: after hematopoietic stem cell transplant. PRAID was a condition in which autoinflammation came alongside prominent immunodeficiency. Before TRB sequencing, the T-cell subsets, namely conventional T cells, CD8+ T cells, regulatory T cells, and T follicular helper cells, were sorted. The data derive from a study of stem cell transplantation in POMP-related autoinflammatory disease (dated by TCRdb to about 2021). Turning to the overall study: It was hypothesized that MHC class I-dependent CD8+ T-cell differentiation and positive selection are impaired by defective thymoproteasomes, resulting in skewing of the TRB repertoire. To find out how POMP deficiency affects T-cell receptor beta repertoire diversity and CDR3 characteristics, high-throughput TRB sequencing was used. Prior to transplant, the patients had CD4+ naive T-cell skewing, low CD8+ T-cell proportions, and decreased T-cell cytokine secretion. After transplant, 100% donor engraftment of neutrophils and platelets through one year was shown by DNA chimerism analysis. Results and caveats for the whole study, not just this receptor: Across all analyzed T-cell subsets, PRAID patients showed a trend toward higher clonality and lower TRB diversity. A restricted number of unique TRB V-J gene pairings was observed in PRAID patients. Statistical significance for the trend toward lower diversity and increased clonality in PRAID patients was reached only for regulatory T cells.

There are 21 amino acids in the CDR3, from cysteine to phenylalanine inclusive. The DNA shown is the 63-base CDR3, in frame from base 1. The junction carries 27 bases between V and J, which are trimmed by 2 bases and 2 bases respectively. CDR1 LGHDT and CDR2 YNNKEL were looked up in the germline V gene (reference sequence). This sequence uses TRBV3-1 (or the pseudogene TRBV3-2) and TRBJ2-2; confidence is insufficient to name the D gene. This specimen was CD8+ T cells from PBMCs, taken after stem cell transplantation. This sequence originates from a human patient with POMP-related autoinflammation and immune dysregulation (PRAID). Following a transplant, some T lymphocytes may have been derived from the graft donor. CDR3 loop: CASSQFLIPIFTRSNTGELFF. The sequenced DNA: TGTGCCAGCAGCCAATTTCTTATACCTATTTTTACACGTTCTAACACCGGGGAGCTGTTTTTT.